The 15 T cell receptor beta chains below were found in one sample sequenced in a study of CD8 T cells in ankylosing spondylitis. TCRdb redid the calling of the 5' RACE reads with MiXCR, one entry per CDR3 protein. In the table there are 350,000 to 450,000 distinct CDR3 sequences, roughly 20% of which are singletons. The sequenced material came from blood, either unsorted or a sorted T cell fraction (not recorded which). Source of these receptors: a male donor with ankylosing spondylitis or in good health (not recorded which).

The rearrangement uses TRBV15 and TRBJ2-5; no definite D call. The V end was cut by 8 bases, the J end by 2 bases, with 12 bases between. Germline-derived CDR1 and CDR2 are LNHNV and YYDKDF (reference sequence). The CDR3 sequence is 13 residues long. The CDR3 DNA follows: TGTGCCACCCAGACCGCGCTTCAAGAGACCCAGTACTTC. Translation gives CATQTALQETQYF.

The chain couples TRBV12-3 or TRBV12-4 to TRBJ2-2; the D is unclear. V was pared by 8 bases and J by 3 bases, with 10 bases between. This CDR3 contains 13 residues. The CDR3 sequence: CASGYGDTGELFF. In DNA, the CDR3 is TGTGCCAGCGGGTATGGGGACACCGGGGAGCTGTTTTTT.

This clonotype was seen more than once but under ten times. The chain employs TRBV7-2 and TRBJ2-5; maybe TRBD1 (6 bases). The CDR3 totals 16 residues. Germline-derived CDR1 and CDR2 are SGHTA and FQGNSA. V lost 5 bases, J lost 4 bases, and 20 bases lay in between. The CDR3 DNA reads as TGTGCCAGCAGCCCACCTCTTTACAGGGCCAGAGAGACCCAGTACTTC. It codes for CASSPPLYRARETQYF.

This clonotype was seen more than once but under ten times. The CDR3 coding sequence is TGCAGCGGTACCACCGGGACGAACTTTTACGAGCAGTACTTC. Translation gives CSGTTGTNFYEQYF. The chain links TRBV29-1 to TRBJ2-7, with D tentatively TRBD1 or TRBD2 (5 bases each). V shed 7 bases and J shed 4 bases, with 20 bases lying between them. Germline lookup yields CDR1 SQVTM and CDR2 ANQGSEA. The CDR3 runs 14 residues.

A few counts support this clonotype. The chain has TRBV20-1 and TRBJ1-2; 7 nucleotides agree with TRBD1. V shed 4 bases and J 4 bases; nucleotides not matched to a gene: 18. This CDR3 contains 17 residues. CDR1 is DFQATT, CDR2 SNEGSKA, per germline (reference sequence). The CDR3, as DNA: TGCAGTGCTACCAAGGATATCAGGGAGGGGGCTTTCTATGGCTACACCTTC. Residues: CSATKDIREGAFYGYTF.

A few counts support this clonotype. The chain has TRBV12-3 or TRBV12-4 and TRBJ2-5; D may be TRBD2 (6 bases). V shed 3 bases and J shed 5 bases, with 16 bases lying between them. There are 15 residues in the CDR3. In DNA, the CDR3 is TGTGCCAGCAGTTTGGGGCGGGGCTACTTGGAGACCCAGTACTTC. As protein: CASSLGRGYLETQYF.

The chain has TRBV12-3 or TRBV12-4 and TRBJ2-3; tentative D call: TRBD2 (6 bases). There are 16 residues in the CDR3. With 2 bases removed from V and 2 bases from J, the gap between germline ends came to 14 bases. The CDR3 DNA reads TGTGCCAGCAGTTTAAATGGGGGGTACCTCACAGATACGCAGTATTTT. Translation: CASSLNGGYLTDTQYF.

The rearrangement joins TRBV6-2 or TRBV6-3 to TRBJ2-3, with a weak D call TRBD1 (7 bases). This CDR3 comprises 14 residues. CDR1 and CDR2 (germline): MNHEY, SVGEGT. The V and J ends lost 6 bases and 2 bases respectively, with 12 bases between them. Here the CDR3 reads CASRRDRITDTQYF. CDR3 nucleotide sequence: TGTGCCAGCAGGCGGGACAGAATCACAGATACGCAGTATTTT.

Worth noting for this clonotype: A read error may account for a junction end that differs from germline. The chain links TRBV20-1 to TRBJ2-7; D is unresolved. CDR3 size: 14 residues. The V gene's germline CDR1 is DFQATT and CDR2 SNEGSKA (reference sequence). The CDR3, as DNA: TGCAGTGCCAGAGACACCTCCCTCTCCTACGAGCAGTACTTC. Translated, it gives CSARDTSLSYEQYF.

A few counts support this clonotype. This chain's CDR3 is CATSEFDPGQNTGELFF. The CDR3 DNA is TGTGCCACCAGTGAATTCGACCCGGGACAGAACACCGGGGAGCTGTTTTTT. This chain links TRBV24-1 with TRBJ2-2, with a possible D match to TRBD1 (6 bases). Trimming took 4 bases from V and 1 from J, leaving 15 bases between them. The CDR3 extends over 17 amino acids. The germline CDR1 and CDR2 sequences are KGHDR and SFDVKD.

The J gene is TRBJ2-6, the V gene TRBV9; 9 bases are a match to TRBD1. V shed 5 bases and J 2 bases; nucleotides not matched to a gene: 11. The CDR3 has 18 residues. Germline assignment: CDR1 SGDLS and CDR2 YYNGEE. Written as DNA, the CDR3 is TGTGCCAGCAGTCCAAAACAGGGGGCAGTCCCTGGGGCCAACGTCCTGACTTTC. The encoded protein is CASSPKQGAVPGANVLTF.

The J gene is TRBJ2-1, the V gene TRBV3-1; D is undetermined. The V end was cut by 1 base, the J end by 0 bases, with 7 bases between. Germline lookup yields CDR1 LGHDT and CDR2 YNNKEL (reference sequence). This CDR3 is built from 15 residues. The CDR3 region has the DNA TGTGCCAGCAGCCAAGCGTGGGGCTCCTACAATGAGCAGTTCTTC. It translates to CASSQAWGSYNEQFF.

In its sample, this clonotype was seen a few times. The V and J genes are TRBV15 and TRBJ2-7; perhaps TRBD1 as D (5 bases). CDR1 is LNHNV and CDR2 is YYDKDF in the germline V gene (reference sequence). This CDR3 is 15 amino acids long. Trimming shortened V by 0 bases and J by 3 bases, and 12 bases separated the two germline ends. Written as DNA, the CDR3 is TGTGCCACCAGCAGAGATCGAGGACATCTCTACGAGCAGTACTTC. This gives the protein CATSRDRGHLYEQYF.

V is TRBV3-1 and J is TRBJ2-2; no definite D call. The CDR3 runs to 19 residues. Trimming took off 1 base at V and 0 bases at J, with 18 bases between the two ends. Germline V gene sequence: CDR1 LGHDT, CDR2 YNNKEL (reference sequence). CDR3 in amino acids: CASSQVSSSWAPNTGELFF. The CDR3 nucleotides are TGTGCCAGCAGCCAAGTATCCTCCTCTTGGGCCCCGAACACCGGGGAGCTGTTTTTT.

V and J are TRBV2 and TRBJ2-1; D is perhaps TRBD2 (5 bases). This CDR3 has 14 residues. Per the germline V gene, CDR1 is SNHLY and CDR2 is FYNNEI. The V and J ends lost 7 bases and 0 bases respectively, with 10 bases between them. The DNA of the CDR3 is TGTGCCAGCAAAGGCACTAGCTCCTACAATGAGCAGTTCTTC. It encodes CASKGTSSYNEQFF.